This T cell receptor beta chain came from a study of type 1 and type 2 diabetes patients. Study details: From PBMCs, CD4+ and CD8+ T cells were isolated by magnetic microbeads. Study-wide results and caveats: In CD4+ and CD8+ T cells, type 2 diabetes diversity exceeded type 1. Type 2 diabetes and control samples shared highly correlated V and J usage, averaging around 0.97.

This clonotype has only one observation. As yet, its antigen is unknown. Trimming stripped 5 bases from V and 8 bases from J, with 10 bases between. CDR1 is LGHDT and CDR2 is YNNKEL in the germline V gene (reference sequence). This CDR3 is 11 amino acids long. PCR was run on genomic DNA. The TCR beta CDR3 region was amplified using 30 forward and 13 reverse primers. TCRdb analysed the multiplex PCR reads with MiXCR anew, one entry per CDR3 protein. The table has about 250,000 distinct CDR3 sequences, around 50% seen once. V and J are TRBV3-1 and TRBJ2-7; D not certain. The TCR was taken from a man in his late teens or twenties with type 2 diabetes. The sequenced sample consisted of peripheral blood mononuclear cells (PBMCs). The CDR3 DNA sequence: TGTGCCAGCAGCTCTCCCAGGAAGCAGTACTTC. It specifies CASSSPRKQYF.